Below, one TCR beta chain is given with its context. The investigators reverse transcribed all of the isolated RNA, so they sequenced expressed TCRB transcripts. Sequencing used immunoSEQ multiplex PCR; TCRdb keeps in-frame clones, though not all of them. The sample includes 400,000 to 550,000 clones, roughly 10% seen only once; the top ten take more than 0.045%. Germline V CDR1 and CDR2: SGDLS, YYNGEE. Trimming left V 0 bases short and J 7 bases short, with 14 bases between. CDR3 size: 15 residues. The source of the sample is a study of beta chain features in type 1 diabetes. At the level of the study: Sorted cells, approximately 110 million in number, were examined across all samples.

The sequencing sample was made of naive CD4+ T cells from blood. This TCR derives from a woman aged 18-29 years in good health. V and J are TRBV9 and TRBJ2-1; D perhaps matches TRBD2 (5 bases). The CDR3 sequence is CASSVAPGRGNEQFF. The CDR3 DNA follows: TGTGCCAGCAGCGTAGCCCCCGGCAGAGGGAATGAGCAGTTCTTC.